The T cell receptor beta chain under discussion was sequenced for a study of beta chain features in type 1 diabetes. V lost 3 bases and J lost 6; bases outside the gene matches: 9. The germline V gene has CDR1 MNHEY and CDR2 SMNVEV (reference sequence). This CDR3 region has 15 residues. Donors contributed one heparinised blood draw apiece, averaging roughly 0.12 L. To note about this clone: Its antigen is not identified.

Study findings and constraints: A pattern of fewer insertions and more deletions at VDJ junctions was seen in type 1 diabetes patients. The study found moderately but significantly shorter TCRB CDR3s in all four CD4+ subsets of Type 1 diabetes patients. Using cDNA template may skew counts toward highly expressing activated cells.

All of the isolated RNA was reverse transcribed, so expressed TCRB transcripts were sequenced. Sequencing used immunoSEQ multiplex PCR; TCRdb keeps in-frame clones, though not all of them. The data show about 260,000 clones, roughly 20% seen once. Specimen: naive CD4+ T cells from blood. The chain links TRBV27 to TRBJ2-3; 7 bases align to TRBD2. The receptor comes from a woman aged 40-49 years with type 1 diabetes. The CDR3: CASSFEGGPWDTQYF. The DNA for the CDR3 is TGTGCCAGCAGTTTTGAGGGAGGGCCGTGGGATACGCAGTATTTT.